The 10 T cell receptor beta chains below come from one sample, sequenced in a study of T cells after yellow fever vaccination. A single record per CDR3 protein comes from TCRdb applying MiXCR to the 5' RACE reads. The sample has about 230,000 distinct CDR3 sequences; over 6.5% are singletons. Here the sequenced sample was CD4+ T cells sorted from PBMCs, taken on the day of the yellow fever booster vaccination. The receptor set was obtained from a man aged 25-40 years who received the YFV17D yellow fever vaccine.

The sample holds a few counts of this clonotype. The CDR3 bases are TGTGCCAGCAGTTCGACCAGGGGAGAACCCCTCCACTTT. Its protein is CASSSTRGEPLHF. This chain joins TRBV12-3 or TRBV12-4 and TRBJ1-6, with D maybe TRBD1 (6 bases). CDR3 length equals 13 residues. V was shortened by 4 bases and J by 12 bases, with 13 bases between the two germline ends.

This clonotype came up many times. This chain connects TRBV11-2 to TRBJ2-1, with D hard to call. The CDR3 is made up of 14 amino acids. Between the trimmed V and J ends, which lost 5 bases and 9 bases, there was a span of 17 bases. Per germline, CDR1 SGHAT and CDR2 FQNNGV. The DNA of the CDR3 is TGTGCCAGCAGCCCGAGAGCCTTAGTCGGTGAGCAGTTCTTC. This translates into CASSPRALVGEQFF.

The chain joins TRBV6-1 to TRBJ1-4; no reliable D call. V dropped 8 bases and J dropped 5 bases, with 21 bases sitting between them. The CDR3 has 16 amino acids. CDR1 and CDR2 (germline): MNHNS, SASEGT. CDR3 loop: CASGSAGGSINEKLFF. The CDR3 DNA follows: TGTGCCAGCGGAAGCGCCGGAGGGTCTATAAATGAAAAACTGTTTTTT.

This clonotype was seen many times. The chain carries TRBV28 and TRBJ1-2; 7 nucleotides line up with TRBD1. Germline V gene data show CDR1 as MDHEN and CDR2 as SYDVKM. After removal of 6 bases from V and 4 bases from J, the junction contained 2 bases not matched to a gene. The length of the CDR3 is 12 residues. DNA for the CDR3: TGTGCCAGCAGGGGACAGTTCTATGGCTACACCTTC. Its protein is CASRGQFYGYTF.

This clonotype was seen at least ten times. The chain combines TRBV19 with TRBJ2-5; D call uncertain. The CDR3 runs to 13 residues. Between the trimmed V and J ends, which lost 4 bases and 1 base, there was a span of 7 bases. Per the germline V gene, CDR1 is LNHDA and CDR2 is SQIVND (reference sequence). The CDR3 spells CASSNRIQETQYF. Written as DNA, the CDR3 is TGTGCCAGTAGTAACCGGATCCAAGAGACCCAGTACTTC.

In this sample, this clonotype turned up many times. The chain has TRBV12-3 or TRBV12-4 and TRBJ2-1, with TRBD2 identical over 8 bases. Trimming took 5 bases from V and 7 from J; bases not matched to a gene: 7. This CDR3 is built from 14 residues. CDR3 protein: CASSPGTRLNEQFF. DNA of the CDR3: TGTGCCAGCAGTCCCGGGACTAGGCTTAATGAGCAGTTCTTC.

This clonotype was found many times. J is TRBJ2-5 and V is TRBV15, with D perhaps TRBD2 (6 bases). The CDR3 is 11 amino acids. CDR1 and CDR2 from the germline V gene are LNHNV and YYDKDF (reference sequence). The V end was cut by 8 bases, the J end by 4 bases, with 8 bases between. Here the CDR3 reads CATGAGETQYF. Here the CDR3 DNA reads TGTGCCACCGGAGCGGGAGAGACCCAGTACTTC.

This chain connects TRBV20-1 to TRBJ1-6; TRBD1 might be the D (6 bases). There are 13 residues in the CDR3. The V and J ends lost 5 bases and 10 bases respectively, with 15 bases between them. CDR1 DFQATT and CDR2 SNEGSKA come from the germline V gene (reference sequence). The CDR3 region has the DNA TGCAGTGCTTTAACCGGGGGCGGGTCACCCCTCCACTTT. Its protein is CSALTGGGSPLHF.

In this sample, this clonotype turned up a few times. This chain links TRBV20-1 with TRBJ2-3; D might be TRBD2 (6 bases). The CDR3 is 14 amino acids. With 5 bases removed from V and 5 bases from J, the gap between germline ends came to 17 bases. Germline V gene sequence: CDR1 DFQATT, CDR2 SNEGSKA (reference sequence). The CDR3 here is CSAVLGGVGDTQYF. The CDR3 region has the DNA TGCAGTGCTGTTCTGGGGGGAGTGGGAGATACGCAGTATTTT.

Ten or more counts support this clonotype. The chain is built from TRBV7-2 and TRBJ2-2; no clear D gene. Germline CDR1 reads SGHTA; CDR2 reads FQGNSA. The V end was cut by 5 bases, the J end by 6 bases, with 13 bases between. The CDR3 spans 14 residues. The CDR3 DNA reads as TGTGCCAGCAGCCTACCGGGTGGTGCCGGGGAGCTGTTTTTT. Translation: CASSLPGGAGELFF.